This T cell receptor (beta chain) was recovered during a study of T cells expressing NK-cell markers. About the study: The authors sequenced eight donors, of whom seven were HCMV-seropositive and one was seronegative. General study points: HCMV specificity was not established for the expanded NKG2C+ T cell clones. One observes that, in a few donors, these clonotypes were also the leading ones within the CD3+CD56-NKG2C+ fraction.

Concerning this clonotype itself: Its cognate antigen is unknown.

Following a re-call of the 5' RACE reads, TCRdb has one entry per CDR3 protein and lacks DNA. The specimen's table records 550,000 to 600,000 distinct CDR3 sequences. The CDR3 contains 11 residues. Germline V gene sequence: CDR1 SGHTA, CDR2 FQGNSA. The sequence derives from a young man in good health. The specimen sequenced was blood T cells: a sorted CD56 or NKG2C T cell subset, CD4+ or CD8+ T cells, or bulk PBMC T cells (not recorded which). The chain combines TRBV7-2 with TRBJ1-2. This CDR3 reads CASSQILGYTF.